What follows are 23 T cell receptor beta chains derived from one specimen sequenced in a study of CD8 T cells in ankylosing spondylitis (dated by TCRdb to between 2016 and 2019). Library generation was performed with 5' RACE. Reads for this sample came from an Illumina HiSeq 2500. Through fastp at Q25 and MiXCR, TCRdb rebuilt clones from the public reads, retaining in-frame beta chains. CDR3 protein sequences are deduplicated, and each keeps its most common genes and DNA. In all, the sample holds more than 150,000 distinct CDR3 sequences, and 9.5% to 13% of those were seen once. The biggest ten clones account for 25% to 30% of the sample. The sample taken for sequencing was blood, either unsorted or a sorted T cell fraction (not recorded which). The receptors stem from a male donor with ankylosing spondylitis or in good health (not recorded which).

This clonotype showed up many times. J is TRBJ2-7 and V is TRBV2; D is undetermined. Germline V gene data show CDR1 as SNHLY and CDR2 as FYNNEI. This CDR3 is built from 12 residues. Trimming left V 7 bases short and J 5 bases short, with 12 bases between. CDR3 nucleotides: TGTGCCAGCATAGGTGGTAAGGACGAGCAGTACTTC. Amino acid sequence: CASIGGKDEQYF.

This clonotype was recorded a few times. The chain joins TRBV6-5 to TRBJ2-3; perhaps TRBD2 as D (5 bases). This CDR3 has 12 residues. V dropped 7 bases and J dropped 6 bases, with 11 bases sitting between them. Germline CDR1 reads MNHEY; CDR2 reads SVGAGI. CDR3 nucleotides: TGTGCCAGCAACGGGAATGGGGATACGCAGTATTTT. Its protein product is CASNGNGDTQYF.

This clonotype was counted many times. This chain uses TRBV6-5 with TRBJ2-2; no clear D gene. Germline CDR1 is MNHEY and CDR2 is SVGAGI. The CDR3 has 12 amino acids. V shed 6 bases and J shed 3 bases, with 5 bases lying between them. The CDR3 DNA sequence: TGTGCCAGCAGCCCCGACACCGGGGAGCTGTTTTTT. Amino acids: CASSPDTGELFF.

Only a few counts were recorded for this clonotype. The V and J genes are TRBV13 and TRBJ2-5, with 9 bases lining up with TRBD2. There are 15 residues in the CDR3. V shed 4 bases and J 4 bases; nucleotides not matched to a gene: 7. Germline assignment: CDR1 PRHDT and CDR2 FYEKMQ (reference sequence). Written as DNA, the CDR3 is TGTGCCAGCAGCTCCCAGCGGGGGGCGGCAGAGACCCAGTACTTC. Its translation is CASSSQRGAAETQYF.

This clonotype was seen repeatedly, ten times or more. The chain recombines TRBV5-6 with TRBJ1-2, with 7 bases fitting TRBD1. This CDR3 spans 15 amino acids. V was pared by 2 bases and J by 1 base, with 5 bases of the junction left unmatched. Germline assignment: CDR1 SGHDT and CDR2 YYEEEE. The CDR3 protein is CASSFAGGFNYGYTF. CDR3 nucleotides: TGTGCCAGCAGCTTTGCAGGGGGATTTAACTATGGCTACACCTTC.

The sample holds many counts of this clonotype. CDR3 region: CASSRYSTGENTGELFF. CDR3 coding DNA: TGCGCCAGCAGCCGATACAGTACAGGGGAGAACACCGGGGAGCTGTTTTTT. The chain joins TRBV4-3 to TRBJ2-2; 7 nucleotides match TRBD1. V was clipped by 4 bases and J by 1 base; unmatched bases: 9. CDR3 length: 17 residues. Germline V gene sequence: CDR1 LGHNA, CDR2 YSLEER.

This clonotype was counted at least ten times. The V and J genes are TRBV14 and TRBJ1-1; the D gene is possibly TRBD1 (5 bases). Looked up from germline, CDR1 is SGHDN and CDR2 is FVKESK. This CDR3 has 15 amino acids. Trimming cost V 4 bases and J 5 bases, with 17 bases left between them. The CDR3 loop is CASSRRGGGWTEAFF. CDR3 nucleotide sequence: TGTGCCAGCAGCCGGAGGGGAGGAGGGTGGACTGAAGCTTTCTTT.

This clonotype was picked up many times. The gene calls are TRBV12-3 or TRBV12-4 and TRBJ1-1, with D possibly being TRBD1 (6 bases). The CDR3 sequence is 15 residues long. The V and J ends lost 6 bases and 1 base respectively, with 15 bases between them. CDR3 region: CASSRPGQPNTEAFF. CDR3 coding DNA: TGTGCCAGCAGCCGCCCTGGACAGCCGAACACTGAAGCTTTCTTT.

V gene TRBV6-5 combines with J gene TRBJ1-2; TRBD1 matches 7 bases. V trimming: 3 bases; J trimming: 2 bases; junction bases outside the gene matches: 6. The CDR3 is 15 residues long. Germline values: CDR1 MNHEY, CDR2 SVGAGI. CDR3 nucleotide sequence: TGTGCCAGCAGTTATTACTCGGGACAGAACTATGGCTACACCTTC. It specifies CASSYYSGQNYGYTF.

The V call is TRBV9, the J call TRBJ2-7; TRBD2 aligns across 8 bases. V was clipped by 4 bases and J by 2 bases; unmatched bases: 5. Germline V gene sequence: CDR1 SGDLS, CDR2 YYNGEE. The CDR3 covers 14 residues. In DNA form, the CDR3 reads TGTGCCAGCAGCCTGACGGGGGGGGCCTACGAGCAGTACTTC. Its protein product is CASSLTGGAYEQYF.

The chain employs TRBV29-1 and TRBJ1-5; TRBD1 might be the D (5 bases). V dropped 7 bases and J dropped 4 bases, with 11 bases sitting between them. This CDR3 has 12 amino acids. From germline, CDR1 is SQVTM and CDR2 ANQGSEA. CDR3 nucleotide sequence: TGCAGCGCTAGGGACGGGAATCAGCCCCAGCATTTT. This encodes CSARDGNQPQHF.

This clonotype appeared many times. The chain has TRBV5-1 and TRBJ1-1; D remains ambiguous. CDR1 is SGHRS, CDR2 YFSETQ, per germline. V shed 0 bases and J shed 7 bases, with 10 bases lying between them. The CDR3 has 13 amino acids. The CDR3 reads CASSLERVGEAFF. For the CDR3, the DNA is TGCGCCAGCAGCTTGGAAAGGGTTGGTGAAGCTTTCTTT.

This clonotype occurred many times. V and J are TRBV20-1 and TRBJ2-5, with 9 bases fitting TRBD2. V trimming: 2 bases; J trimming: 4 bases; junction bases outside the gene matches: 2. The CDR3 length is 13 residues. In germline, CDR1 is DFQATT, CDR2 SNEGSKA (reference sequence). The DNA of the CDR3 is TGCAGTGCTAGAATAGCGGGGGTAGAGACCCAGTACTTC. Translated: CSARIAGVETQYF.

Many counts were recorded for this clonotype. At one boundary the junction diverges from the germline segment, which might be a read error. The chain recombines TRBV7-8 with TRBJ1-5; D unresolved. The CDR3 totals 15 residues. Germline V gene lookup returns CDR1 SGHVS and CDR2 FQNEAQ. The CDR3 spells CASSLAEVSTQPQHF. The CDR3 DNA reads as TGTGCCAGCAGCTTAGCAGAAGTTAGCACTCAGCCCCAGCATTTT.

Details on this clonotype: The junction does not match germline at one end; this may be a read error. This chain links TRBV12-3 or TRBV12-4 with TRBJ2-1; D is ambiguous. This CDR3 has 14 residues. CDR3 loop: CASSPPPGYNGQFF. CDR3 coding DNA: TGTGCCAGCAGTCCACCACCGGGCTACAATGGGCAGTTCTTC.

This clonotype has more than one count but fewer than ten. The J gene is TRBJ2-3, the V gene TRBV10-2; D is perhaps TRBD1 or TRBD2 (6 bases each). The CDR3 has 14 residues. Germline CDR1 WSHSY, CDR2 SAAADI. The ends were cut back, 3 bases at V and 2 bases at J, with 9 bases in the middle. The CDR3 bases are TGCGCCAGCAGTGACGGGGGCGTCACAGATACGCAGTATTTT. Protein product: CASSDGGVTDTQYF.

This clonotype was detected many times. The CDR3 sequence is CASSYDRYSPLHF. For the CDR3, the DNA is TGTGCCAGCAGTTACGACAGATATTCACCCCTCCACTTT. The chain is built from TRBV6-5 and TRBJ1-6; D may be TRBD1 (5 bases). V was shortened by 2 bases and J by 8 bases, with 7 bases between the two germline ends. The CDR3 has 13 amino acids. From germline, CDR1 is MNHEY and CDR2 SVGAGI.

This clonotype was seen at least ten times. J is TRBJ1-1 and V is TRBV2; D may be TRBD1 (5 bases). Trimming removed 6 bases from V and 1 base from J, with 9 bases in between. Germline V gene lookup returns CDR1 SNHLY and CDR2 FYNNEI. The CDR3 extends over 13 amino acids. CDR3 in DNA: TGTGCCAGCAGCCGTACAGGGAACACTGAAGCTTTCTTT. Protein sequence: CASSRTGNTEAFF.

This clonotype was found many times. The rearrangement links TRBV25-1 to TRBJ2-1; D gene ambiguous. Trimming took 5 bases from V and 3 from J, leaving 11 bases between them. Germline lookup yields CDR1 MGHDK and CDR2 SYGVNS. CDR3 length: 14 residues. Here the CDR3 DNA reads TGTGCCAGCAGTCTCCCGAAGGGCTACAATGAGCAGTTCTTC. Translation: CASSLPKGYNEQFF.

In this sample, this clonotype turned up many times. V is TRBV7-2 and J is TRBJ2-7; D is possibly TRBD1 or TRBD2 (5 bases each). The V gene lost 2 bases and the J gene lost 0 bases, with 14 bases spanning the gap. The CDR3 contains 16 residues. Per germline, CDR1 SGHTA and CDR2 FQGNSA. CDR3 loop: CASSLSSGLTSYEQYF. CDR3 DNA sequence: TGTGCCAGCAGCTTATCATCGGGGCTGACCTCCTACGAGCAGTACTTC.

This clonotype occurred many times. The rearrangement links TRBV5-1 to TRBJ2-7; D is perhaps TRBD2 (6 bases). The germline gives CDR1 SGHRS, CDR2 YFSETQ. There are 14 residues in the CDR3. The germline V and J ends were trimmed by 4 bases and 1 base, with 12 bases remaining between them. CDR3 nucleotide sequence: TGCGCCAGCAGCCCTATAGGGAGGTCCTACGAGCAGTACTTC. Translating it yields CASSPIGRSYEQYF.

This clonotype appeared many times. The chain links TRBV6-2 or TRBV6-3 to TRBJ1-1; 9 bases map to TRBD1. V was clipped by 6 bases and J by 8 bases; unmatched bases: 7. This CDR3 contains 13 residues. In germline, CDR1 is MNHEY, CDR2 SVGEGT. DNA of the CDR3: TGTGCCAGCAGCAACCCGGGACAGGGCGAAGCTTTCTTT. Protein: CASSNPGQGEAFF.

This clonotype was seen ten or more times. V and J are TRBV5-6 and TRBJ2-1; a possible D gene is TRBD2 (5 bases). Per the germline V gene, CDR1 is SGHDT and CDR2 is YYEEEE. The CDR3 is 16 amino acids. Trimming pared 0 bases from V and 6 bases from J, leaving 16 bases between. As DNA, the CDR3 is TGTGCCAGCAGCTTGGGGCCTCGGGGAGCCTCCAATGAGCAGTTCTTC. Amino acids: CASSLGPRGASNEQFF.